Listed below are T cell receptor beta chains from one sample, sequenced in a study of shared clonotypes between healthy human individuals. Using immunoSEQ multiplex PCR, the repertoire was profiled, and TCRdb retains in-frame clones only, with some absent. Among 950,000 to 1,100,000 clones listed, roughly 70% were seen once. Specimen: memory CD4+ T cells sorted from blood. The origin of the receptors is a man younger than 30 in good health. Each CDR3 is given with its conserved first and last residue.

j_call v_call cdr3_aa
TRBJ1-4 TRBV7-9 CASSQSRGRGEKLFF
TRBJ1-4 TRBV30 CACTDGSEKLFF
TRBJ1-4 TRBV30 CAWSRDSELEKLFF
TRBJ1-6 TRBV5-1 CASSLAETGNSPLHF
TRBJ1-3 TRBV7-8 CASSSTGNGNTIYF
TRBJ2-3 TRBV18 CASSPQGTSTDTQYF
TRBJ2-3 TRBV4-1 CASSQEYRMAADTQYF
TRBJ2-1 TRBV19 CASRQINEQFF
TRBJ2-7 TRBV7-8 CASSIEAGGGYAYEQYF
TRBJ2-2 TRBV6-5 CASSYPGRSTGELFF
TRBJ2-5 TRBV30 CAWSVSANRYQETQYF
TRBJ1-1 TRBV19 CASNSHAPNTEAFF
TRBJ2-1 TRBV5-1 CASSLERAWDEQFF
TRBJ2-7 TRBV27 CASSLSLGQFYSYEQYF
TRBJ1-1 TRBV21-1 CASSKGAIEDTEAFF
TRBJ2-6 TRBV7-2 CASSLGFGSGANVLTF
TRBJ2-1 TRBV10-3 CAISESGSGRMGSYNEQFF
TRBJ1-2 TRBV10-3 CAITGDNYGYTF
TRBJ1-2 TRBV7-9 CASSLRDDYTF
TRBJ2-5 TRBV5-1 CASSLVPAGVGETQYF
TRBJ2-4 TRBV19 CASAEGAKNIQYF
TRBJ1-1 TRBV5-6 CASSSSAEAFF
TRBJ2-1 TRBV27 CASTKSGTSRPWGGMDEQFF
TRBJ1-4 TRBV2 CASRGDRGSQKLFF
TRBJ1-3 TRBV19 CASSIVDSGNTIYF
TRBJ1-4 TRBV27 CASSFLQVGTNEKLFF